This T cell receptor (beta chain) stems from a study of shared clonotypes between healthy human individuals (dated by TCRdb to the early 2020s). Regarding the complete study: Three men and a couple of women, aged 18 to 49 years, made up the cohort. Between about 0.8 and 9.5 billion PBMCs per donor were obtained by leukapheresis. For each donor, three plates each were used for CD4 naive and CD4 memory, two plates were used for CD8 naive, and one plate was used for CD8 memory. To estimate repertoire size and how much clonotypes are shared between individuals, the study performed deep sequencing of blood TCR repertoires from a handful of healthy adults. Different laboratories and diverse techniques were used to prepare libraries and sequence TCR repertoires, to increase sequencing depth and limit assay-specific biases.

CD8 naive samples were obtained by positive selection for CCR7 among CD45RO-negative cells, yielding a CD45RA+CCR7+ population from which TemRA cells were excluded. Healthy HIV-negative adults with no recently reported acute infections or vaccinations were included as donors. Only Caucasian adults living in Nashville, Tennessee, USA were represented among the donors. After blood collection by leukapheresis, PBMCs were isolated using Ficoll-Histopaque density gradient centrifugation and then cryopreserved in the vapor phase of liquid nitrogen. Analytical flow cytometry was used to check the purity and quantity of each magnetically sorted T cell population. Each sorted fraction had its genomic DNA isolated and then quantified by UV absorbance on a Nanodrop 2000c. Study-wide conclusions, independent of this receptor: Naive subsets generally had larger estimated clonotype richness than memory subsets. Sampling was restricted to blood, and TCR repertoires in tissues likely differ from the TCR repertoires found in blood. Even with the large sequencing depth, rarefaction of the sorted-subset datasets indicated that sequencing was incomplete. Compared with non-shared clonotypes, the clonotypes found in all four sorted-subset donors had higher generation probabilities. Sharing across a few donors was observed for around 5% of naive CD4, under 4% of naive CD8, over 2% of memory CD4, and roughly 0.4% of memory CD8 clonotypes. Based on pairwise subsampling, the degree of clonotype sharing among donors was expected to be affected by sequencing depth. The genetic and exposure-history diversity represented was limited by the small number of donors.

Using the deep immunoSEQ assay, TCR CDR3 regions were amplified from genomic DNA by multiplex PCR. Genomic DNA extracted from each cell subset was distributed evenly over all wells of several immunoSEQ 96-well plates, and each plate served as one replicate. For sorted subsets, approximately 200 ng of genomic DNA, equivalent to 30,000 or so T cell genomes, went into each replicate PCR. Purified libraries were measured with a Qubit 3.0 fluorometer, size-checked on a Bioanalyzer 2100, and measured again with the KAPA Library Quantification kit. Each immunoSEQ 96-well plate was sequenced on its own single-read 150-cycle Illumina NextSeq 550 flow cell. Concerning the study's data processing: Because the immunoSEQ output held only junctional sequences and lacked quality scores, the filtering could not match the filtering applied to full-length reads. To assign V/J genes and CDR3, sequences were annotated using PyIR, a Python wrapper for IgBLAST v1.9, with IMGT germline references. Reads were filtered out if the reads had weak V/J assignments (E-value above 1e-6), no CDR3, stop codons, out-of-frame junctions, or ambiguous translated residues. V3J clonotypes were defined as sequences sharing an identical inferred V gene, J gene, and CDR3 amino acid sequence. To compute the percentage overlap between repertoires, the number of shared unique clonotypes was divided by the size of the smaller repertoire. RTK rarefaction, the Chao1 estimator, and Recon v2.1 estimates of unobserved clonotypes were used to assess repertoire richness. Generation probabilities for all TCRbeta clonotypes obtained by the gDNA method from a handful of donors were computed using OLGA. This immuneACCESS table, as held by TCRdb, lists in-frame sequences with V and J called but not all clones. Of the missing ones, under half trace to an unresolved V gene in checked studies; the others have no known cause. V, J and clone size were drawn from that table, and D and trimming were deduced from the DNA. The sample yields some 2 million clones; about 95% were counted once. The ten largest clones add up to 1% to 1.3% of the sample.

From a lookup of the germline V gene (reference sequence), CDR1 and CDR2 are SGHAT and FQDESV. The CDR3, from cysteine to phenylalanine, totals 13 residues. The kept DNA is CDR3 alone, 39 bases in frame from the first base. As for this clone: The specificity of this receptor is unknown. One junction end does not reproduce the germline sequence, and a read error may be involved.

The chain is assembled from TRBV11-1 and TRBJ2-2; TRBD2 is a possible D gene, resting on 5 matching bases. This TCR was sampled from a man between 18 and 29 years old in good health. The sequencing sample was made of naive CD8+ T cells sorted from blood. This specimen's cell subset or site label, per the study, means: CD45RA+CCR7+. The CDR3 in this case is CASSLGSTGEPFF. The nucleotides read TGTGCCAGCAGCCTAGGCTCTACCGGGGAGCCGTTTTTT.